One and the same sample provided the 25 T cell receptor beta chains below, sequenced in a study of blood T cell repertoires in COVID-19. Method: immunoSEQ multiplex PCR; TCRdb's copy keeps in-frame clones and lacks some. The profile shows about 260,000 clones, over 80% of them singletons. The sequenced sample consisted of peripheral blood. All receptors derive from a woman in her thirties or forties who had recovered from COVID-19.

This clone was picked up one time. The rearrangement joins TRBV29-1 to TRBJ2-1; weak D call: TRBD2 (5 bases). The CDR3 consists of 15 residues. Germline V CDR1 and CDR2: SQVTM, ANQGSEA. V was shortened by 4 bases and J by 4 bases, with 17 bases between the two germline ends. CDR3 loop: CSVGGGPQLYNEQFF. The CDR3 coding sequence is TGCAGCGTTGGAGGAGGTCCCCAGCTTTACAATGAGCAGTTCTTC.

The gene calls are TRBV2 and TRBJ1-1; D gene uncertain. The germline gives CDR1 SNHLY, CDR2 FYNNEI. The CDR3 covers 14 residues. The V end lost 5 bases, the J end lost 5 bases, and 15 bases lay between the germline ends. For the CDR3, the DNA is TGTGCCAGCAGTCTTAGAACGGGTATGACTGAAGCTTTCTTT. Translating gives CASSLRTGMTEAFF.

This clone was seen just once. The chain carries TRBV7-9 and TRBJ1-2; possible D gene TRBD1, 5 bases. Trimming took 4 bases from V and 4 from J, leaving 13 bases between them. Looked up from germline, CDR1 is SEHNR and CDR2 is FQNEAQ (reference sequence). CDR3 length: 14 amino acids. For the CDR3, the DNA is TGTGCCAGCAGCTCTGACAGACTTGGCTATGGCTACACCTTC. Encoded protein: CASSSDRLGYGYTF.

The chain joins TRBV24-1 to TRBJ1-2; TRBD1 matches at 7 bases. The trim removed 9 bases at V and 2 bases at J, leaving 5 bases unmatched. Germline loops: CDR1 KGHDR, CDR2 SFDVKD. This CDR3 contains 13 residues. The chain's CDR3 is CATQGDLNYGYTF. In nucleotides, the CDR3 is TGTGCCACCCAGGGGGACTTGAACTATGGCTACACCTTC.

The chain uses TRBV11-3 and TRBJ1-6; the match to TRBD1 covers 7 bases. The CDR3 runs 15 residues. CDR1 SGHNT and CDR2 YENEEA come from the germline V gene. J lost 6 bases, V lost 3 bases, and 5 bases had no gene match. CDR3 in DNA: TGTGCCAGCAGCTTGGGGACAGCTCTTAATTCACCCCTCCACTTT. Protein product: CASSLGTALNSPLHF.

This clone was seen a few times. The J gene is TRBJ1-1, the V gene TRBV25-1; D may be TRBD1 (5 bases). Trimming removed 1 base at V and 11 bases at J, with 14 bases between. Per the germline V gene, CDR1 is MGHDK and CDR2 is SYGVNS. The CDR3 length is 13 residues. CDR3 sequence reads: CASSEFGTRSAFF. CDR3 nucleotides: TGTGCCAGCAGTGAATTTGGGACTAGGTCGGCTTTCTTT.

The rearrangement uses TRBV5-1 and TRBJ2-7; TRBD1 matches at 7 bases. Germline V gives CDR1 SGHRS, CDR2 YFSETQ. V gave up 0 bases and J gave up 5 bases; unmatched junction bases: 11. The CDR3 loop spans 16 amino acids. CDR3 sequence reads: CASSLEGRGGDDEQYF. CDR3 nucleotide sequence: TGCGCCAGCAGCTTGGAAGGAAGAGGGGGCGACGACGAGCAGTACTTC.

The chain links TRBV12-3 or TRBV12-4 to TRBJ1-2; a possible D gene is TRBD1 (5 bases). There are 13 residues in the CDR3. The V gene lost 6 bases and the J gene lost 2 bases, with 10 bases spanning the gap. CDR3: CASRLTGNYGYTF. The CDR3 DNA follows: TGTGCCAGCAGATTAACAGGAAACTATGGCTACACCTTC.

On this clone: This same CDR3 is encoded by further DNA sequences in the sample. DNA of the CDR3: TGTGCCAGCAGGGGACAGGGTGACTATGGCTACACCTTC. Its translation: CASRGQGDYGYTF. The rearrangement links TRBV2 to TRBJ1-2; the match to TRBD1 covers 9 bases. The CDR3 runs to 13 residues. Losses at the gene ends were 6 bases for V and 3 bases for J; bases not matched to a gene: 2. CDR1 and CDR2 (germline): SNHLY, FYNNEI.

The chain combines TRBV28 with TRBJ2-2; weak D call: TRBD2 (6 bases). The CDR3 runs to 13 residues. Trimming removed 6 bases from V and 8 bases from J, with 13 bases in between. Germline CDR1 and CDR2: MDHEN and SYDVKM. The CDR3 sequence: CASSAGSRGELFF. CDR3 sequence (DNA): TGTGCCAGCAGCGCGGGAAGCCGAGGGGAGCTGTTTTTT.

This clone was detected once. The junction shows a germline mismatch at one end, possibly a read error. The chain has TRBV28 and TRBJ2-7; tentatively, D is TRBD2 (7 bases). CDR3 length: 15 amino acids. CDR1 MDHEN and CDR2 SYDVKM come from the germline V gene. The CDR3 region is CASSSLTAGAYERYF. The CDR3 region has the DNA TGTGCCAGCAGTTCCCTAACCGCGGGGGCCTACGAGCGGTACTTC.

V gene TRBV5-1 combines with J gene TRBJ2-5; D is perhaps TRBD2 (6 bases). The ends were cut back, 0 bases at V and 7 bases at J, with 16 bases in the middle. Looked up from germline, CDR1 is SGHRS and CDR2 is YFSETQ. This CDR3 spans 15 amino acids. CDR3 loop: CASSLVGGPGGTQYF. The DNA of the CDR3 is TGCGCCAGCAGCTTGGTCGGGGGACCCGGCGGGACCCAGTACTTC.

This sequence joins TRBV28 and TRBJ1-5, with 12 bases lining up with TRBD1. The V gene end was trimmed by 6 bases and the J gene end by 6 bases; junction bases not matched to a gene: 3. The length of the CDR3 is 14 residues. Germline CDR1 and CDR2: MDHEN and SYDVKM. The DNA for the CDR3 is TGTGCCAGCAGGGGACAGGGGGCTTTTCAGCCCCAGCATTTT. Its protein is CASRGQGAFQPQHF.

This clone occurred a few times. The chain couples TRBV30 to TRBJ2-7; the match to TRBD1 covers 7 bases. The ends lost 3 bases at V and 1 base at J; junction bases unmatched: 6. The length of the CDR3 is 14 residues. Germline CDR1 and CDR2: GTSNPN and SVGIG (reference sequence). CDR3 sequence (DNA): TGTGCCTGGAGCACAGGGGTTGGATCCTACGAGCAGTACTTC. Translated, it gives CAWSTGVGSYEQYF.

The gene calls are TRBV5-4 and TRBJ2-6; no firm D call. Germline CDR1 is SGHNT and CDR2 is YYREEE (reference sequence). Trimming pared 3 bases from V and 4 bases from J, leaving 11 bases between. The CDR3 runs 15 residues. In DNA, the CDR3 is TGTGCCAGCAGCTCTCCAGGATCAGGGGCCAACGTCCTGACTTTC. This translates into CASSSPGSGANVLTF.

The V gene is TRBV28, the J gene TRBJ1-3; D gene uncertain. The CDR3 is 14 residues long. Trimming removed 1 base at V and 4 bases at J, with 8 bases between. Germline V gene lookup returns CDR1 MDHEN and CDR2 SYDVKM. The CDR3: CASSLYRTGNTIYF. Here the CDR3 DNA reads TGTGCCAGCAGTTTATACAGAACAGGAAACACCATATATTTT. Full variable domain (outside the CDR3, taken from reference TRBV28 and TRBJ1-3): DVKVTQSSRYLVKRTGEKVFLECVQDMDHENMFWYRQDPGLGLRLIYFSYDVKMKEKGDIPEGYSVSREKKERFSLILESASTNQTSMYLCASSLYRTGNTIYFGEGSWLTVV.

CDR3 sequence (DNA): TGTGCCAGCAGCACAGGGATAACCGGGGAGCTGTTTTTT. Protein: CASSTGITGELFF. This chain joins TRBV12-3 or TRBV12-4 and TRBJ2-2; D is possibly TRBD1 (6 bases). V was cut by 6 bases and J by 5 bases, with 10 bases left in between. The CDR3 totals 13 residues.

Here the CDR3 DNA reads TGTGCCAGCTCACCACCACAGGGCCCCAATGAGCAGTTCTTC. Protein product: CASSPPQGPNEQFF. The chain employs TRBV18 and TRBJ2-1; possible D gene TRBD1, 6 bases. The CDR3 totals 14 residues. Trimming took off 0 bases at V and 6 bases at J, with 9 bases between the two ends. Per the germline V gene, CDR1 is KGHSH and CDR2 is LQKENI.

This clone was seen only a few times. The chain employs TRBV10-1 and TRBJ1-1, with D unresolved. The CDR3 is made up of 10 amino acids. Germline lookup yields CDR1 WNHNN and CDR2 SYGVQD (reference sequence). V gave up 2 bases and J gave up 13 bases, with 8 bases separating them. The CDR3 region has the DNA TGCGCCAGCAGTGAGGGAGGTGGTTTCTTT. It translates to CASSEGGGFF.

V gene TRBV10-3 combines with J gene TRBJ1-1, with D possibly matching TRBD1 (5 bases). Germline CDR1 ENHRY, CDR2 SYGVKD. This CDR3 region has 13 residues. V gave up 9 bases and J gave up 0 bases, with 11 bases separating them. CDR3 in amino acids: CAIVGLLNTEAFF. CDR3 DNA: TGTGCCATTGTGGGACTGCTGAACACTGAAGCTTTCTTT.

The V and J genes are TRBV27 and TRBJ2-1, with 9 nucleotides matching TRBD1. Germline V lookup: CDR1 MNHEY, CDR2 SMNVEV (reference sequence). Losses at the gene ends were 5 bases for V and 9 bases for J; bases not matched to a gene: 8. The CDR3 sequence is 14 residues long. DNA for the CDR3: TGTGCCAGCAGTCCGACAGGGGGTGTTGGTGAGCAGTTCTTC. This encodes CASSPTGGVGEQFF.

V usage is TRBV21-1 and J usage is TRBJ2-2; TRBD2 reflects the table's D call only, with no check against the DNA. TRBV21-1 is a documented pseudogene. The CDR3 extends over 13 amino acids. The CDR3 nucleotides are TGTGCCAGCAGCAAGCGGGGGGCCGGGGAGCTGTTTTTT. Amino acid sequence: CASSKRGAGELFF.

This clone has only a few counts. This chain links TRBV7-2 with TRBJ1-2, with TRBD1 identical over 7 bases. The CDR3 loop spans 15 amino acids. Germline V gives CDR1 SGHTA, CDR2 FQGNSA. After removal of 4 bases from V and 6 bases from J, the junction contained 11 bases not matched to a gene. The CDR3 region is CASSYQPGRGDGYTF. The CDR3 DNA reads TGTGCCAGCAGCTACCAACCGGGCAGGGGGGATGGCTACACCTTC.

CDR3 residues: CASSSRDSLYYGYTF. For the CDR3, the DNA is TGTGCCAGCAGCTCACGGGACTCTCTATACTATGGCTACACCTTC. The V and J genes are TRBV5-4 and TRBJ1-2, with a tentative D call TRBD1 (5 bases). CDR1 and CDR2 (germline): SGHNT, YYREEE (reference sequence). The CDR3 has 15 residues. Trimming cost V 3 bases and J 3 bases, with 15 bases left between them.

The V call is TRBV6-1, the J call TRBJ1-4, with TRBD1 matching 7 bases. The trim removed 1 base at V and 7 bases at J, leaving 6 bases unmatched. The CDR3 sequence is 15 residues long. Germline V gene sequence: CDR1 MNHNS, CDR2 SASEGT. The CDR3 is CASSEVQGDGEKLFF. The CDR3 bases are TGTGCCAGCAGTGAAGTTCAGGGGGATGGTGAAAAACTGTTTTTT.